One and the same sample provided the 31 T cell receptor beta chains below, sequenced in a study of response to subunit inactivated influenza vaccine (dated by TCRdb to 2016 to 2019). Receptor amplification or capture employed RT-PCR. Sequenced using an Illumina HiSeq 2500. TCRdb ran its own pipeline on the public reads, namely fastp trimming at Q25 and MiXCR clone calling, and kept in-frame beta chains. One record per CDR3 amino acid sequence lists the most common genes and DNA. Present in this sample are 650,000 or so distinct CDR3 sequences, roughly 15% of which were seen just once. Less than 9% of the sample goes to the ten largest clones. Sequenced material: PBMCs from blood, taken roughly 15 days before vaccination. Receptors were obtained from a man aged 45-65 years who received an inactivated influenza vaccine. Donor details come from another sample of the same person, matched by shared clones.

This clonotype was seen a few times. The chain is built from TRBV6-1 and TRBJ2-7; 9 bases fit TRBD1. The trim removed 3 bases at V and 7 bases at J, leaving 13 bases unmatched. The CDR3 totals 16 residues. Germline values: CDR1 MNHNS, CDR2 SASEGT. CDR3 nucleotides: TGTGCCAGCAGTGATGAATCCGGGACAGGGTACGGTGAGCAGTACTTC. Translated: CASSDESGTGYGEQYF.

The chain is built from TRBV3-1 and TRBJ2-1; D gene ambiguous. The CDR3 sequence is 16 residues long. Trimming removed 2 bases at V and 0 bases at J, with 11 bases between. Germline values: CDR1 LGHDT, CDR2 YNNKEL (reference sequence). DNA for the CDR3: TGTGCCAGCAGCCAAAGGTCTAGTTACTCCTACAATGAGCAGTTCTTC. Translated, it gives CASSQRSSYSYNEQFF.

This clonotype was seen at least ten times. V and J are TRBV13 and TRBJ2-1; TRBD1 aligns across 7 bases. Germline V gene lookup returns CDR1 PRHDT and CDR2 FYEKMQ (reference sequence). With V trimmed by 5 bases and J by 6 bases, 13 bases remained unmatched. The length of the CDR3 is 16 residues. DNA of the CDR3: TGTGCCAGCAGCGCGTACGGGACAGCCCTCCCCAATGAGCAGTTCTTC. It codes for CASSAYGTALPNEQFF.

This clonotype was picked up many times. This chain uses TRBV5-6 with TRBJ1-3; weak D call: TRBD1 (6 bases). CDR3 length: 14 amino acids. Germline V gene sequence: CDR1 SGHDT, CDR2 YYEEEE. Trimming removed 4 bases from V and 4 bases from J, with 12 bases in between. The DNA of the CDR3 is TGTGCCAGCAGCGTGCAGGGGTCCGGAAACACCATATATTTT. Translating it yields CASSVQGSGNTIYF.

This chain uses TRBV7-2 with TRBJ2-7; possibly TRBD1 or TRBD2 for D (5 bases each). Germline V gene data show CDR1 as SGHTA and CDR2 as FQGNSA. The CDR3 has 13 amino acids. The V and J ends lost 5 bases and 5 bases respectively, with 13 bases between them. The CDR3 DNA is TGTGCCAGCAGCCCGCGAGGGGTGAACGAGCAGTACTTC. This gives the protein CASSPRGVNEQYF.

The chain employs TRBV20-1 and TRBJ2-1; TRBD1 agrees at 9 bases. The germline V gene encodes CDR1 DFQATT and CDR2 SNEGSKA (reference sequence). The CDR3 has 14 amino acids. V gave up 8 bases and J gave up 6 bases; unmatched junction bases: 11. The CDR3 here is CSSPGTGLFNEQFF. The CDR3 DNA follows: TGCAGTTCACCCGGGACAGGGCTATTCAATGAGCAGTTCTTC.

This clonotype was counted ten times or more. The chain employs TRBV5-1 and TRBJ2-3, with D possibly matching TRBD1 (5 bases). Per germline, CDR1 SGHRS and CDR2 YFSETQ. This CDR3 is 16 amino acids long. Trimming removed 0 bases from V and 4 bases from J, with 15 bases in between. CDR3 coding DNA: TGCGCCAGCAGCTTGGAGCTGGGCAGGGCCTCAGATACGCAGTATTTT. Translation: CASSLELGRASDTQYF.

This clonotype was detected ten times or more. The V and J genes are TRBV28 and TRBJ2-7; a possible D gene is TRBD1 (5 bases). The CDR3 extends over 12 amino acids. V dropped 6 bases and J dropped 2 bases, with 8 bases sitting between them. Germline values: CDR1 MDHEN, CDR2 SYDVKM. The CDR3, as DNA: TGTGCCAGCAGCTTAGGGGCCTACGAGCAGTACTTC. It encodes CASSLGAYEQYF.

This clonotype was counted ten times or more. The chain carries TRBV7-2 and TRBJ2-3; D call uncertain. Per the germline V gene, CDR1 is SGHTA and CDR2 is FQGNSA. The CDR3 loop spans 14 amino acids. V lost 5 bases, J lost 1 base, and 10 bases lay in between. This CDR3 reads CASSLLGGTDTQYF. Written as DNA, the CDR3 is TGTGCCAGCAGCCTTCTTGGAGGCACAGATACGCAGTATTTT.

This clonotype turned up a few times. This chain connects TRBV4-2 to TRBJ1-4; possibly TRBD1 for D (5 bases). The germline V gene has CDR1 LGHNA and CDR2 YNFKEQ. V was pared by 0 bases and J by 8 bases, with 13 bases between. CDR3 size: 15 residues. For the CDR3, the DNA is TGTGCCAGCAGCCAAGAAGGGACGCGGGGCGAAAAACTGTTTTTT. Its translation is CASSQEGTRGEKLFF.

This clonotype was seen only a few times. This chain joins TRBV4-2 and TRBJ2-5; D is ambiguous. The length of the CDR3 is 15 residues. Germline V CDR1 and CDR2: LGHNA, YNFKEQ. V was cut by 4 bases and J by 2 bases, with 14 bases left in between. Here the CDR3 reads CASSRVMASQETQYF. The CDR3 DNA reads TGTGCCAGCAGCCGGGTTATGGCTAGTCAAGAGACCCAGTACTTC.

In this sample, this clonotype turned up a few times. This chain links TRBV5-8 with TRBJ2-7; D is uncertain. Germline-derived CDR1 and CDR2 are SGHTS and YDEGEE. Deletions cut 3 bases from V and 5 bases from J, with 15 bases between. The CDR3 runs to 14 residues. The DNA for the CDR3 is TGTGCCAGCAGCTGGAGAACCCAGGCGAACGAGCAGTACTTC. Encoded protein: CASSWRTQANEQYF.

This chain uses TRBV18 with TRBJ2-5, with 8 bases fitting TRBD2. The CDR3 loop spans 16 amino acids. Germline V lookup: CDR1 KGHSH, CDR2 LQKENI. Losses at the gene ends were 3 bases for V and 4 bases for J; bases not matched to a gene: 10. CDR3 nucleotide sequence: TGTGCCAGCTCACCGAGTACCGGGACTAGAGGAGAGACCCAGTACTTC. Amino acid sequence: CASSPSTGTRGETQYF. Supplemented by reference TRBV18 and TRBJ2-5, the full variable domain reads NAGVMQNPRHLVRRRGQEARLRCSPMKGHSHVYWYRQLPEEGLKFMVYLQKENIIDESGMPKERFSAEFPKEGPSILRIQQVVRGDSAAYFCASSPSTGTRGETQYFGPGTRLLVL.

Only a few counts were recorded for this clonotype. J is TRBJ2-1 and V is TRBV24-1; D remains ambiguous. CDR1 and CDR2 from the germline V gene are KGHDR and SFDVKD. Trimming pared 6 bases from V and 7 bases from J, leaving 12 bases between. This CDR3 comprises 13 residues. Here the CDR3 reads CATSSGTPNEQFF. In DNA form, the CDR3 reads TGTGCCACCAGTTCCGGAACTCCGAATGAGCAGTTCTTC.

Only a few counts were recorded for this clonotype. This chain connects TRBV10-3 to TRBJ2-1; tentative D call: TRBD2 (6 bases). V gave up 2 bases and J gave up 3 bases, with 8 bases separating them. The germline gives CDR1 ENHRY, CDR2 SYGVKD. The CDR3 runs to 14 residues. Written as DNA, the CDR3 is TGTGCCATCAGTGAGCGGGAGAGCTACAATGAGCAGTTCTTC. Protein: CAISERESYNEQFF.

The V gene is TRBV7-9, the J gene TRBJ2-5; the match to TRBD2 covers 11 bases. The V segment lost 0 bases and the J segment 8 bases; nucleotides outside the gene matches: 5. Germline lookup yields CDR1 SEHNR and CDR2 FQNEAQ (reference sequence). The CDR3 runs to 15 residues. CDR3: CASSLAMGTSGTQYF. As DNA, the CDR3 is TGTGCCAGCAGCTTAGCGATGGGGACTAGCGGTACCCAGTACTTC.

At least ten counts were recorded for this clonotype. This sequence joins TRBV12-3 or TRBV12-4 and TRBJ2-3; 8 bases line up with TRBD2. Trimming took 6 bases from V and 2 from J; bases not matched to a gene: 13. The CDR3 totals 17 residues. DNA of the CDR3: TGTGCCAGCAGACAAACTAGCGGAGGGCTTCCCACAGATACGCAGTATTTT. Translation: CASRQTSGGLPTDTQYF.

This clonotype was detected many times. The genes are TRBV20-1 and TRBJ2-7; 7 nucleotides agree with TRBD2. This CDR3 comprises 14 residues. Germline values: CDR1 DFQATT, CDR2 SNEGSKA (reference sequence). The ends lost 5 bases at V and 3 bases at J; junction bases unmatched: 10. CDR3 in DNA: TGCAGTGCTTCTCCCGGGACTACGGACTACGAGCAGTACTTC. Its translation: CSASPGTTDYEQYF.

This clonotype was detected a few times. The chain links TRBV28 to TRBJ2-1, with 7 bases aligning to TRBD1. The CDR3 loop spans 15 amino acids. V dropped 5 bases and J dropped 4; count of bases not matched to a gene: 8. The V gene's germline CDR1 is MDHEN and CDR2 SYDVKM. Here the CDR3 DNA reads TGTGCCAGCAGTACCCCGGGACAGAATTACAATGAGCAGTTCTTC. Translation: CASSTPGQNYNEQFF.

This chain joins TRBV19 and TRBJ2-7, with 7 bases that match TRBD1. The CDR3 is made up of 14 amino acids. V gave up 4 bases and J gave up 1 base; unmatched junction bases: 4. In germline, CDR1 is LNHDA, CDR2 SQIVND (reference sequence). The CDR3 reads CASSTKTGSYEQYF. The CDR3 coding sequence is TGTGCCAGTAGTACCAAGACAGGGTCCTACGAGCAGTACTTC. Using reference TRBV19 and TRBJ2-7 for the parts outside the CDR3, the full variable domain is DGGITQSPKYLFRKEGQNVTLSCEQNLNHDAMYWYRQDPGQGLRLIYYSQIVNDFQKGDIAEGYSVSREKKESFPLTVTSAQKNPTAFYLCASSTKTGSYEQYFGPGTRLTVT.

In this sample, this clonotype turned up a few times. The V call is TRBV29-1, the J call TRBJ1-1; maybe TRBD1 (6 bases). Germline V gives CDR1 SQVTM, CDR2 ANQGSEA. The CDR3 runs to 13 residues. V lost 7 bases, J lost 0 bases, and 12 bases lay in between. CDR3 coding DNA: TGCAGCGCATACAGGGACATGAACACTGAAGCTTTCTTT. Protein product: CSAYRDMNTEAFF.

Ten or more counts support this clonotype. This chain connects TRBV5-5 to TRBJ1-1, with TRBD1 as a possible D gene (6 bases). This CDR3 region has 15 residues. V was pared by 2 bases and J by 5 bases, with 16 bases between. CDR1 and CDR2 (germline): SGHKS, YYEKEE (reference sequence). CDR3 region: CASSFSGGGGTEAFF. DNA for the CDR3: TGTGCCAGCAGCTTTTCGGGAGGGGGAGGGACTGAAGCTTTCTTT.

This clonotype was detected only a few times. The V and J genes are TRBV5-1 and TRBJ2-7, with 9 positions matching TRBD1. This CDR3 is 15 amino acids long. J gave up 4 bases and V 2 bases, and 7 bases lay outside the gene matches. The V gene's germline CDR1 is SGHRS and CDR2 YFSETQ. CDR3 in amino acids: CASSLHPDRGYEQYF. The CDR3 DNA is TGCGCCAGCAGCTTACATCCGGACAGGGGTTACGAGCAGTACTTC.

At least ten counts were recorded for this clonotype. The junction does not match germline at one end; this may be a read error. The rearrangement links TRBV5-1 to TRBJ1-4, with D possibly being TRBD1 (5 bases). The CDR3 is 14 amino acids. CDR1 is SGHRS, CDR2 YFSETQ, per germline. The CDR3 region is CASSLTATNEKLFF. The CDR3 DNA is TGTGCCAGCAGTTTGACAGCAACTAATGAAAAACTGTTTTTT.

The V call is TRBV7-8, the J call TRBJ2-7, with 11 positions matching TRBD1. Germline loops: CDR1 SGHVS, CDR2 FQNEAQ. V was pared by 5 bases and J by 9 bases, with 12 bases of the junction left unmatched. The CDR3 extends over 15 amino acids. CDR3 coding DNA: TGTGCCAGCAGCCCACCCCCGGGACAGGGGGAAGGGCAGTACTTC. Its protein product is CASSPPPGQGEGQYF.

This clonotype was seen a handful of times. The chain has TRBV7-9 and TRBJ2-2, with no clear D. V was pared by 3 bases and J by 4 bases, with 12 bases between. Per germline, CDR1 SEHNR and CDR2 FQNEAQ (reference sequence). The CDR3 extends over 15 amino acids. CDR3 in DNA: TGTGCCAGCAGCTTTGGTTCCCAACTCACCGGGGAGCTGTTTTTT. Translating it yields CASSFGSQLTGELFF.

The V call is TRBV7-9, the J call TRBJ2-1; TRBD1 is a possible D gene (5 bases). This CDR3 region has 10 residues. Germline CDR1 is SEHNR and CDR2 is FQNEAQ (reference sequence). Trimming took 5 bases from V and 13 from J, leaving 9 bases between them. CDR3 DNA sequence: TGTGCCAGCAGCGGCAGGGTTCAGTTCTTC. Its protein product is CASSGRVQFF.

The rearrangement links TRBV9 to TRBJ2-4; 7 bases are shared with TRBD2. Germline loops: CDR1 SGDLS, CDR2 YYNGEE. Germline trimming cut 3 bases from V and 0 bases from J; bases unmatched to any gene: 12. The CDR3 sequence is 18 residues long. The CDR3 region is CASSARAGLDLAKNIQYF. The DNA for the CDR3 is TGTGCCAGCAGCGCACGAGCGGGACTCGATTTAGCCAAAAACATTCAGTACTTC.

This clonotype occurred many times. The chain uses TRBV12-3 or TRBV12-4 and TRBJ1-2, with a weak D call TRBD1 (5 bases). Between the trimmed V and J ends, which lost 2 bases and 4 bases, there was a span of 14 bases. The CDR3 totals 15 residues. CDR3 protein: CASSLSSTGRYGYTF. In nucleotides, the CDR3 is TGTGCCAGCAGTTTATCGTCCACAGGTCGCTATGGCTACACCTTC.

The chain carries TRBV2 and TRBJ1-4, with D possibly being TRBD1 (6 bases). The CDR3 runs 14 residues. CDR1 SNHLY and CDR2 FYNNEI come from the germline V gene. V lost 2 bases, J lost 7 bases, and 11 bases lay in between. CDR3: CASSEQGLGEKLFF. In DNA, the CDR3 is TGTGCCAGCAGTGAACAGGGGTTGGGTGAAAAACTGTTTTTT.

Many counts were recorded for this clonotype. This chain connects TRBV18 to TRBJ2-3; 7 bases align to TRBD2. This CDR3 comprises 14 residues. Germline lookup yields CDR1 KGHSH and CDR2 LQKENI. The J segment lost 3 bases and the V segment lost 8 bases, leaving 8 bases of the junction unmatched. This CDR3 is CASSPPGGTDTQYF. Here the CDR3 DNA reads TGTGCCAGCAGTCCCCCGGGGGGAACAGATACGCAGTATTTT.